This T cell receptor beta chain was obtained from a study of T cells in Graves' hyperthyroidism and ophthalmopathy (dated by TCRdb to 2018 to 2020). General notes on the study: Peripheral blood was collected at initial diagnosis, before any treatment. After sampling, hyperthyroidism patients received methimazole starting at 30 mg daily, and ophthalmopathy patients received high-dose intravenous methylprednisolone. TCR V-J signatures able to tell the groups apart were searched for in a discovery cohort of 90 to 100 patients, of whom 40 to 45 had Graves' ophthalmopathy and some 60 had stable Graves' hyperthyroidism. Whether ophthalmopathy could be predicted prospectively was tested in an independent validation cohort made up of about 18 hyperthyroidism patients plus 17 patients who later progressed to ophthalmopathy. The roughly 94 discovery patients were randomly divided into training and test sets at a 7:3 ratio. The paper describes TCR Vbeta CDR3 sequencing of 130 to 150 peripheral blood samples, made up of some 40 ophthalmopathy patients, around 78 hyperthyroidism patients and roughly 17 progressor patients. In addition, the study compared T-cell repertoires in thyroid tissue and in blood from roughly six Graves' hyperthyroidism patients.

Overall study results and their limits: Most expanded thyroid clonotypes (frequency above 0.001) were also detected in blood, a finding suggesting that blood repertoires may reflect thyroid immune responses. A model built on a 13 V-J signature distinguished ophthalmopathy from stable hyperthyroidism, reaching roughly 88% sensitivity and under 84% specificity in cross-validation and 80%/75% in testing. No statistical method was used to set the sample size in advance, and investigators knew the group allocation. In validation, progression to ophthalmopathy was predicted by the model with 70.59% sensitivity and about 72% specificity, a median of approximately 6.5 months before onset.

Via the germline V gene, CDR1 is SGHAT and CDR2 FQNNGV. Inclusive of the bounding cysteine and phenylalanine, the CDR3 is 13 residues long. The read is trimmed to its CDR3 DNA, 39 bases read in frame from base 1. V is reduced by 4 bases and J by 5 bases, leaving a spacing of 8 bases between them. In its sample, this clonotype was seen many times. The target of this receptor is not known. Per-base quality was not reported, and no clone a single base away is much larger than it. TCR beta CDR3 regions were amplified from RNA transcripts. The TCR CDR3 was subjected to a first round of RT-PCR using the HTBI primer set and the Qiagen OneStep RT-PCR kit. The libraries were constructed in a second round of multiplex PCR and then size-selected and purified. Paired-end sequencing of the libraries was performed with 100 bp reads on an Illumina HiSeq2000. The authors processed their data as follows. Raw data were processed with SOAPnuke, discarding reads with adapters, uncalled bases, mean Phred below 15, or no exact constant-primer or identifier match. High-quality paired reads were merged with COPE v1.2.5, and unique nucleotide sequences were defined as clonotypes. Clonotypes were aligned to IMGT TRBV, TRBD and TRBJ reference segments using MiTCR v1.1. Only V-J combinations with frequency above 0.0001, covering approximately 99% of repertoires, were analysed. The TCS score was defined as the ratio of F50 (clonal expansion) to E x V (chaos), calculated using BLOSUM62-based TCRdist between CDR3 peptides within each V-J. Welch's t-statistics and random forest reduced 500 to 650 V-J features to 10 to 15, which were used in a naive Bayes classifier (R e1071). Through fastp at Q25 and MiXCR, TCRdb rebuilt clones from the public reads, retaining in-frame beta chains. Records with the same CDR3 protein are collapsed into one entry carrying the most frequent genes and DNA. The V and J calls reflect TCRdb's pipeline rather than the authors' work. The sample includes approximately 300,000 distinct CDR3 sequences, with roughly 15% observed a single time. Clones ranked in the top ten supply around 34% of the sample.

Stable Graves' hyperthyroidism was defined as the absence of progression to ophthalmopathy over 18 months of follow-up. Hyperthyroidism patients were newly diagnosed, with disease duration under 2 months, and aged 18 to 65 years. The study excluded patients with uncontrolled infections, other autoimmune diseases, pregnancy or lactation. Diagnoses were based on clinical symptoms, serum thyroxine and TRAb, thyroid ultrasound and orbital computed tomography. PBMCs were isolated from more than 9 ml of fresh peripheral blood by Ficoll-Paque density gradient centrifugation. Trizol reagent was used to extract total RNA, and RNA quality was then checked on an Agilent 2100 Bioanalyzer.

The chain employs TRBV11-2 and TRBJ1-4; no D gene call is confident. The receptor's source is a man younger than 40 with Graves' hyperthyroidism. Material for sequencing was blood. The CDR3 protein sequence reads: CASSSNINEKLFF. The bases read TGTGCCAGCAGCTCAAACATAAATGAAAAACTGTTTTTT. The reference TRBV11-2 and TRBJ1-4 proteins fill in what lies around the CDR3, so the full variable domain reads EAGVAQSPRYKIIEKRQSVAFWCNPISGHATLYWYQQILGQGPKLLIQFQNNGVVDDSQLPKDRFSAERLKGVDSTLKIQPAKLEDSAVYLCASSSNINEKLFFGSGTQLSVL.